The 26 T cell receptor beta chains below were found in one sample sequenced in a study of CD8 T cells in ankylosing spondylitis. These TCRs' antigens remain unknown. Notes on the study in general: A TCR beta motif of several highly homologous variants seemed to mark ankylosing spondylitis blood.

MiXCR, run by TCRdb on the 5' RACE reads, gives a single entry per CDR3 protein. The repertoire holds 200,000 to 250,000 distinct CDR3 sequences, with more than 5.5% as singletons. Sequencing was done on a sample of blood, either unsorted or a sorted T cell fraction (not recorded which). The receptors stem from a male donor with ankylosing spondylitis.

The rearrangement joins TRBV7-9 to TRBJ2-7; D is possibly TRBD1 (5 bases). The CDR3 has 13 residues. Germline CDR1 reads SEHNR; CDR2 reads FQNEAQ (reference sequence). V was clipped by 0 bases and J by 7 bases, with 10 bases between them. The CDR3 loop is CASSLAQGREQYF. The CDR3 DNA is TGTGCCAGCAGCTTAGCTCAGGGCAGGGAGCAGTACTTC.

This clonotype has ten or more counts. This chain joins TRBV4-3 and TRBJ2-2; 13 nucleotides align to TRBD2. CDR1 and CDR2 from the germline V gene are LGHNA and YSLEER. V trimming: 5 bases; J trimming: 7 bases; junction bases outside the gene matches: 10. The CDR3 consists of 17 residues. CDR3: CASSETSGRPLSGELFF. The CDR3 nucleotides read TGCGCCAGCAGCGAGACTAGCGGGAGGCCCCTGAGCGGGGAGCTGTTTTTT.

This clonotype appeared many times. The rearrangement uses TRBV28 and TRBJ2-1; no clear D. The CDR3 extends over 13 amino acids. Germline V gene sequence: CDR1 MDHEN, CDR2 SYDVKM. Between the trimmed V and J ends, which lost 2 bases and 2 bases, there was a span of 4 bases. The CDR3 spells CASSLIPYNEQFF. The CDR3 DNA reads TGTGCCAGCAGTTTAATCCCCTACAATGAGCAGTTCTTC. The full variable domain, with the rest looked up from reference TRBV28 and TRBJ2-1, is DVKVTQSSRYLVKRTGEKVFLECVQDMDHENMFWYRQDPGLGLRLIYFSYDVKMKEKGDIPEGYSVSREKKERFSLILESASTNQTSMYLCASSLIPYNEQFFGPGTRLTVL.

This clonotype was found many times. This chain joins TRBV12-3 or TRBV12-4 and TRBJ2-3; 10 bases agree with TRBD2. This CDR3 contains 16 residues. Trimming removed 5 bases from V and 6 bases from J; junction bases left unmatched: 11. The CDR3 protein is CASSQIAGGPVDTQYF. CDR3 nucleotide sequence: TGTGCCAGCAGTCAAATAGCGGGGGGCCCGGTGGATACGCAGTATTTT.

There are many counts of this clonotype. The J gene is TRBJ2-7, the V gene TRBV5-5; TRBD1 might be the D (5 bases). V was cut by 0 bases and J by 2 bases, with 12 bases left in between. This CDR3 spans 15 amino acids. CDR1 and CDR2 from the germline V gene are SGHKS and YYEKEE (reference sequence). CDR3 region: CASSLGQYSTYEQYF. DNA of the CDR3: TGTGCCAGCAGCTTGGGACAGTACTCCACCTACGAGCAGTACTTC.

This clonotype was detected ten times or more. V and J are TRBV12-3 or TRBV12-4 and TRBJ2-3, with a weak D call TRBD2 (7 bases). The CDR3 loop spans 17 amino acids. Trimming took off 3 bases at V and 2 bases at J, with 18 bases between the two ends. The CDR3 DNA is TGTGCCAGCAGTTTTGGAGGGGGGGCACCACACACAGATACGCAGTATTTT. Protein sequence: CASSFGGGAPHTDTQYF.

This rearrangement joins TRBV7-9 to TRBJ2-7; D is tentatively TRBD1 or TRBD2 (5 bases each). Germline values: CDR1 SEHNR, CDR2 FQNEAQ (reference sequence). The V end lost 5 bases, the J end lost 3 bases, and 17 bases lay between the germline ends. The CDR3 is 15 amino acids. The CDR3: CASSASWGRDYEQYF. CDR3 bases: TGTGCCAGCAGCGCAAGCTGGGGGAGAGACTACGAGCAGTACTTC.

This clonotype was picked up many times. The genes are TRBV6-2 or TRBV6-3 and TRBJ2-2; no clear D gene. The V gene's germline CDR1 is MNHEY and CDR2 SVGEGT. CDR3 length equals 14 residues. V was pared by 2 bases and J by 4 bases, with 8 bases between. The CDR3 bases are TGTGCCAGCAGTTACGTGGCCATCACCGGGGAGCTGTTTTTT. It is translated as CASSYVAITGELFF.

This clonotype was found many times. This chain connects TRBV2 to TRBJ1-1, with unresolved D. Germline V gives CDR1 SNHLY, CDR2 FYNNEI. The CDR3 runs to 13 residues. V was pared by 7 bases and J by 4 bases, with 13 bases between. The CDR3 DNA reads TGTGCCAGCATGAGGACGGGTCCCACTGAAGCTTTCTTT. Encoded protein: CASMRTGPTEAFF.

This clonotype was detected many times. The chain uses TRBV4-1 and TRBJ2-4; possibly TRBD1 for D (5 bases). CDR3 size: 15 residues. Trimming removed 1 base at V and 1 base at J, with 8 bases between. Germline V gene lookup returns CDR1 MGHRA and CDR2 YSYEKL. CDR3 protein: CASSQVAGAKNIQYF. DNA for the CDR3: TGCGCCAGCAGCCAAGTTGCAGGGGCCAAAAACATTCAGTACTTC.

As DNA, the CDR3 is TGTGCCAGCAGAGATGGGGCAGAACCTGGGGCCAACGTCCTGACTTTC. Translation: CASRDGAEPGANVLTF. This sequence joins TRBV9 and TRBJ2-6; a weak D match, TRBD1 (5 bases). This CDR3 has 16 residues. In germline, CDR1 is SGDLS, CDR2 YYNGEE. Trimming stripped 5 bases from V and 2 bases from J, with 14 bases between.

The genes are TRBV10-1 and TRBJ2-1; 8 nucleotides line up with TRBD2. V gave up 6 bases and J gave up 5 bases; unmatched junction bases: 9. CDR3 size: 15 residues. Germline loops: CDR1 WNHNN, CDR2 SYGVQD (reference sequence). The CDR3 region is CASREGLAGDNEQFF. Written as DNA, the CDR3 is TGCGCCAGCAGAGAAGGTCTAGCGGGTGACAATGAGCAGTTCTTC.

This clonotype was detected ten times or more. The chain uses TRBV4-3 and TRBJ2-3; D is possibly TRBD1 or TRBD2 (5 bases each). The V and J ends lost 4 bases and 0 bases respectively, with 14 bases between them. Germline CDR1 and CDR2: LGHNA and YSLEER. This CDR3 region has 16 residues. The CDR3 bases are TGCGCCAGCAGCCGGCTGGGACCGGGAAGCACAGATACGCAGTATTTT. Protein product: CASSRLGPGSTDTQYF.

This clonotype showed up many times. This chain joins TRBV28 and TRBJ2-2; no definite D call. The CDR3 is made up of 15 amino acids. CDR1 and CDR2 from the germline V gene are MDHEN and SYDVKM. V gave up 10 bases and J gave up 0 bases, with 15 bases separating them. The CDR3 DNA sequence: TGTGCCACCAATGGCCCTGCCACGAACACCGGGGAGCTGTTTTTT. Protein sequence: CATNGPATNTGELFF.

This clonotype was detected many times. The chain carries TRBV9 and TRBJ2-4; D gene ambiguous. The CDR3 extends over 14 amino acids. Germline assignment: CDR1 SGDLS and CDR2 YYNGEE. The V and J ends lost 5 bases and 7 bases respectively, with 16 bases between them. CDR3 sequence: CASSPYTSWNIQYF. CDR3 coding DNA: TGTGCCAGCAGTCCTTACACTTCTTGGAACATTCAGTACTTC.

This clonotype was seen at least ten times. This sequence joins TRBV10-3 and TRBJ2-7, with TRBD2 matching over 12 bases. Germline V CDR1 and CDR2: ENHRY, SYGVKD. This CDR3 spans 16 amino acids. V shed 3 bases, J shed 6 bases, and the junction held 9 bases outside the gene matches. In nucleotides, the CDR3 is TGTGCCATCAGTGAAGGGACTAGCGGGCCAGAGAGCGAGCAGTACTTC. Protein: CAISEGTSGPESEQYF.

This clonotype was seen at least ten times. The gene calls are TRBV5-5 and TRBJ1-4; 9 bases fit TRBD1. Per the germline V gene, CDR1 is SGHKS and CDR2 is YYEKEE (reference sequence). The CDR3 spans 16 residues. The ends lost 1 base at V and 6 bases at J; junction bases unmatched: 7. The DNA for the CDR3 is TGTGCCAGCAGCTTGTACGGAGGGACAGGGCATGAAAAACTGTTTTTT. This codes for CASSLYGGTGHEKLFF.

This clonotype was observed many times. V is TRBV9 and J is TRBJ2-2; 9 bases are shared with TRBD2. Germline CDR1 and CDR2: SGDLS and YYNGEE. The CDR3 is 15 residues long. Trimming took 1 base from V and 7 from J; bases not matched to a gene: 5. The CDR3, as DNA: TGTGCCAGCAGCGTAAAGGCGGGGGGGCTCGGGGAGCTGTTTTTT. Amino acids: CASSVKAGGLGELFF.

This clonotype was seen many times. The rearrangement uses TRBV27 and TRBJ2-1, with 8 bases lining up with TRBD1. J was trimmed by 3 bases and V by 5 bases; bases with no gene match: 9. This CDR3 is 16 amino acids long. Germline V lookup: CDR1 MNHEY, CDR2 SMNVEV (reference sequence). The DNA of the CDR3 is TGTGCCAGCAGTCCCGCGGGACAGGCTCACTACAATGAGCAGTTCTTC. Its translation is CASSPAGQAHYNEQFF.

The rearrangement links TRBV11-1 to TRBJ2-6; 7 bases fit TRBD1. Germline values: CDR1 SGHAT, CDR2 FQDESV (reference sequence). The CDR3 loop spans 18 amino acids. The V segment lost 3 bases and the J segment 0 bases; nucleotides outside the gene matches: 8. CDR3 amino acids: CASSFLPGQSSGANVLTF. CDR3 nucleotide sequence: TGTGCCAGCAGCTTTCTACCGGGACAGAGCTCTGGGGCCAACGTCCTGACTTTC.

There are a few counts of this clonotype. The V and J genes are TRBV27 and TRBJ2-3, with D perhaps TRBD1 (5 bases). The V end was cut by 6 bases, the J end by 1 base, with 14 bases between. CDR1 MNHEY and CDR2 SMNVEV come from the germline V gene (reference sequence). The length of the CDR3 is 15 residues. The CDR3 sequence: CASRQGAIRTDTQYF. CDR3 coding DNA: TGTGCCAGCAGACAAGGGGCCATCCGCACAGATACGCAGTATTTT.

The chain combines TRBV20-1 with TRBJ1-2; D possibly corresponds to TRBD1 (5 bases). The germline V gene has CDR1 DFQATT and CDR2 SNEGSKA (reference sequence). The CDR3 is 12 residues long. Trimming stripped 4 bases from V and 12 bases from J, with 18 bases between. CDR3 DNA: TGCAGTGCTAAATGGGGGGGGGTTAAAAACACCTTC. It codes for CSAKWGGVKNTF.

In this sample, this clonotype turned up many times. Here the CDR3 reads CASSPPGRSNYGYTF. In DNA form, the CDR3 reads TGTGCCAGCAGCCCTCCTGGACGGTCTAACTATGGCTACACCTTC. The gene calls are TRBV5-5 and TRBJ1-2; D unresolved. The ends were cut back, 4 bases at V and 0 bases at J, with 13 bases in the middle. The CDR3 contains 15 residues. Germline V gene sequence: CDR1 SGHKS, CDR2 YYEKEE (reference sequence).

This clonotype occurred many times. The rearrangement joins TRBV10-3 to TRBJ2-1, with D perhaps matching TRBD1 or TRBD2 (5 bases each). The germline V gene has CDR1 ENHRY and CDR2 SYGVKD. The length of the CDR3 is 15 residues. V shed 7 bases and J shed 0 bases, with 13 bases lying between them. The CDR3 spells CAITEGPSSYNEQFF. The CDR3 nucleotides are TGTGCCATCACCGAGGGGCCAAGCTCCTACAATGAGCAGTTCTTC.

This clonotype was recorded at least ten times. The rearrangement uses TRBV19 and TRBJ1-1; the D gene is possibly TRBD1 (6 bases). Germline CDR1 reads LNHDA; CDR2 reads SQIVND (reference sequence). The CDR3 has 11 residues. Trimming removed 10 bases at V and 5 bases at J, with 11 bases between. The CDR3 nucleotides are TGTGCCACCAACAGGGCAACTGAAGCTTTCTTT. The encoded protein is CATNRATEAFF.

This clonotype was counted at least ten times. This sequence joins TRBV29-1 and TRBJ2-7; 9 bases map to TRBD1. After removal of 5 bases from V and 4 bases from J, the junction contained 6 bases not matched to a gene. Germline CDR1 SQVTM, CDR2 ANQGSEA. This CDR3 is 13 amino acids long. This chain's CDR3 is CSVRTGETYEQYF. CDR3 in DNA: TGCAGCGTTCGGACAGGGGAAACTTACGAGCAGTACTTC.